This TCR beta chain was identified in a study of blood T cells in healthy people across ages. Study overall: Template switching captured about one barcoded beta molecule per two T cells. Findings and limits, study-wide: Strong correlation was found linking TCR beta diversity to naive T cell percentage.

A note on this clonotype: Antigen specificity is unknown. It is unclear where the CDR3 begins or ends on the DNA, so no DNA is shown, and the CDR3 is as TCRdb lists it.

The germline CDR1 and CDR2 sequences are SQVTM and ANQGSEA. The CDR3 is 15 residues long, ends included. Through a sample-barcoded 5' primer and a J-beta primer mix, a second PCR was run for roughly 6 to 12 cycles. Every sample returned 2.5 million or more CDR3-containing paired-end reads. MiXCR was run by TCRdb on the 5' RACE reads, yielding one entry per CDR3 protein. The profile shows roughly 1.6 million distinct CDR3 sequences, 34% of them singletons. The sequence was collected from a woman aged 30 to 39 in good health. The genes are TRBV29-1 and TRBJ1-4; TRBD1, the D gene given by the table, was not confirmed from the DNA. Sequenced sample: blood. This CDR3 reads CSVGTGTATNEKRFF.